This T cell receptor gamma chain was profiled in a study of γδ T cells in repeated Plasmodium falciparum infection. Study-wide background: Malian repertoires were sampled cross-sectionally without transmission and longitudinally through febrile malaria. Findings of the study overall: The Malian cohort came from a small rural village of predominantly one ethnic group.

Bulk repertoires came from Vgamma9/Vdelta2+ or Vdelta2-negative gammadelta T cells flow-sorted from PBMC. With regard to this clone: What it binds is unknown. TCRdb shows a much larger clone's protein in place of this DNA's translation, and the two differ at residue 4, likely through a read error; the protein shown is translated from the DNA.

This CDR3 has 15 amino acids. CDR1 GITISATS and CDR2 ISYDGTV come from the germline V gene (reference sequence). TCRdb reanalyzed the multiplex PCR reads using CATT. This table holds roughly 24,000 gamma-chain clones, about 3% found once. This TCR was recovered from a pool of human donors (malaria-infected and uninfected, not separated). What was sequenced was gamma-delta T cells from blood. The rearrangement joins TRGV9 to TRGJP2. The J gene is absent in TCRdb and was assigned here via DNA matching to germline. This CDR3 is CALLEPVGSDWIKTF. CDR3 DNA: TGTGCCTTGTTGGAGCCGGTCGGTAGTGATTGGATCAAGACGTTT.